This TCR beta chain was profiled in a study of blood T cell repertoires in COVID-19. Source study methods: Nucleated cell counts were estimated from reference gene primer amplification. Generated by immunoSEQ multiplex PCR, the TCRdb table keeps only in-frame clones and is missing some. Clone size and the V and J calls come from that table; the DNA yielded D and trimming. The sample carries 250,000 to 350,000 clones, approximately 88% recorded once. J gave up 0 bases and V 0 bases, and 11 bases lay outside the gene matches. The germline V gene encodes CDR1 GTSNPN and CDR2 SVGIG (reference sequence). This CDR3 contains 18 residues.

The rearrangement joins TRBV30 to TRBJ2-1; 7 bases match TRBD2. This clonotype was obtained from a woman in her thirties who had recovered from COVID-19. The sample was peripheral blood. The CDR3 DNA reads TGTGCCTGGAGTGTGGGGTTAGTGGGGGGGAGCTCCTACAATGAGCAGTTCTTC. Its translation: CAWSVGLVGGSSYNEQFF.